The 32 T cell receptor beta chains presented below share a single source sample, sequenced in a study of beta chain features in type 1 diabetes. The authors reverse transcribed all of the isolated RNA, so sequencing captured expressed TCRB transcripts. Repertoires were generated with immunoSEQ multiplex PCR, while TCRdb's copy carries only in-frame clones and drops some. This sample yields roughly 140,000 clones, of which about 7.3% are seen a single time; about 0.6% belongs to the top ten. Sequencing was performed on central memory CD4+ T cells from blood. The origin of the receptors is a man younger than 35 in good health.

In nucleotides, the CDR3 is TGCAGCGTTTTGGTCGGTAATTCACCCCTCCACTTT. The encoded protein is CSVLVGNSPLHF. V and J are TRBV29-1 and TRBJ1-6, with D unclear. Trimming took 5 bases from V and 6 from J, leaving 8 bases between them. CDR1 is SQVTM and CDR2 is ANQGSEA in the germline V gene. This CDR3 spans 12 amino acids.

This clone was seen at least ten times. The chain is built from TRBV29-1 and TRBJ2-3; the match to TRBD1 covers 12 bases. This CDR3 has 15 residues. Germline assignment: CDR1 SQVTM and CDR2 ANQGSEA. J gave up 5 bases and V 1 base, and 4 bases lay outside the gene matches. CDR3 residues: CSVEGDRGQIDTQYF. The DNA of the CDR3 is TGCAGCGTTGAAGGGGACAGGGGGCAGATAGATACGCAGTATTTT.

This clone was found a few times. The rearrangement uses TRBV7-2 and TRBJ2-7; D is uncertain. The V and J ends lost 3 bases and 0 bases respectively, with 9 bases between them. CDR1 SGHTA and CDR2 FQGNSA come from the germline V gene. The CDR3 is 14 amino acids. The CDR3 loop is CASSLQQDSYEQYF. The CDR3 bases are TGTGCCAGCAGCTTGCAGCAGGACTCCTACGAGCAGTACTTC. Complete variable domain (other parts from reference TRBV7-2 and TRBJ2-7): GAGVSQSPSNKVTEKGKDVELRCDPISGHTALYWYRQSLGQGLEFLIYFQGNSAPDKSGLPSDRFSAERTGGSVSTLTIQRTQQEDSAVYLCASSLQQDSYEQYFGPGTRLTVT.

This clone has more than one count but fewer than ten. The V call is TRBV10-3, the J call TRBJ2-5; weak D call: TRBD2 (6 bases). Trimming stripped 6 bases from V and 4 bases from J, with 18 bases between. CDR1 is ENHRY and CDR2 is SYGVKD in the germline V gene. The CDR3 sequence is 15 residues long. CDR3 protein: CAISPTRDSGETQYF. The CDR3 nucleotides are TGTGCCATCAGCCCTACCCGGGACTCTGGAGAGACCCAGTACTTC.

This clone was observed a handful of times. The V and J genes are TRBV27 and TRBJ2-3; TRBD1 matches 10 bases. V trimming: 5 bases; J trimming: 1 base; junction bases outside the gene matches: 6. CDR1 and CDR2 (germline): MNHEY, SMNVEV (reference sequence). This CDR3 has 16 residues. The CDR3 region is CASSQRGTGGTDTQYF. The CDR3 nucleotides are TGTGCCAGCAGTCAACGAGGGACAGGGGGCACAGATACGCAGTATTTT.

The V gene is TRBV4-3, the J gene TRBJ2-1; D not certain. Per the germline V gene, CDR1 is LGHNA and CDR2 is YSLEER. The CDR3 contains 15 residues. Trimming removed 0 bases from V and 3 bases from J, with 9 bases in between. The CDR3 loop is CASSQEYQIYNEQFF. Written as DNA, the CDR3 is TGCGCCAGCAGCCAAGAATATCAGATCTACAATGAGCAGTTCTTC.

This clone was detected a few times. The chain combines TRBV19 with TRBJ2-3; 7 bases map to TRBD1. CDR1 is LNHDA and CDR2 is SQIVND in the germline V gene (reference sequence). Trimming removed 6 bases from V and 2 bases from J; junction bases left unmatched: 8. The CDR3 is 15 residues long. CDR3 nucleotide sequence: TGTGCCAGTAGGGGACCGGGACAGACCACAGATACGCAGTATTTT. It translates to CASRGPGQTTDTQYF.

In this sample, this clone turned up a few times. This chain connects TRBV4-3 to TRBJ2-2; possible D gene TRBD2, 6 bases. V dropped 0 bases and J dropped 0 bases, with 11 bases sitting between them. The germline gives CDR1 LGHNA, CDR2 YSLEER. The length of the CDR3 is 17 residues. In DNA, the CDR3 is TGCGCCAGCAGCCAAGATGTCCGGACTACGAACACCGGGGAGCTGTTTTTT. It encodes CASSQDVRTTNTGELFF.

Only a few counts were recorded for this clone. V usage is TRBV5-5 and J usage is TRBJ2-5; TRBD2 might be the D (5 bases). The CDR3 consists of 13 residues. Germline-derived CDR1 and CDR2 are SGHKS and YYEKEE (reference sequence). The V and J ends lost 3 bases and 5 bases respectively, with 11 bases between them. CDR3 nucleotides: TGTGCCAGCAGCTCGAGGGATTCGGAGACCCAGTACTTC. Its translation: CASSSRDSETQYF.

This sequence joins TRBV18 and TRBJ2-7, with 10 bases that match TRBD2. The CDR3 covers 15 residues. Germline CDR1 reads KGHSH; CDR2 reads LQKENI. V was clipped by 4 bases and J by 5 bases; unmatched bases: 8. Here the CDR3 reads CASSLYSGGNDEQYF. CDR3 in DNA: TGTGCCAGCTCACTCTATAGCGGGGGGAACGACGAGCAGTACTTC.

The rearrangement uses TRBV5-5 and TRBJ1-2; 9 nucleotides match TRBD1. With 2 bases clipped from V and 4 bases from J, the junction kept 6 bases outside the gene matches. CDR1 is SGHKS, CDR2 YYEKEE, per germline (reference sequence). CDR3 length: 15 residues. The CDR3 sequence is CASSLTGTGTYGYTF. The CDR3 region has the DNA TGTGCCAGCAGCTTAACCGGGACAGGGACCTATGGCTACACCTTC.

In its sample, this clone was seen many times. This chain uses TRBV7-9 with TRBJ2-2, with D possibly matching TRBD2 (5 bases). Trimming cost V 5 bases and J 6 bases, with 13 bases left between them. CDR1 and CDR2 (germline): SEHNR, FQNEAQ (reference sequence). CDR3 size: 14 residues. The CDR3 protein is CASSPVVDSGELFF. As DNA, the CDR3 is TGTGCCAGCAGCCCCGTGGTGGACTCCGGGGAGCTGTTTTTT.

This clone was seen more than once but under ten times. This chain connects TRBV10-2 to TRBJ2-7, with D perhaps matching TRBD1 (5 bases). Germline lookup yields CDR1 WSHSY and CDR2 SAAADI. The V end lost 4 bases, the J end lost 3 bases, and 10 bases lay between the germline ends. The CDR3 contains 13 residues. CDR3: CASSAIQGYEQYF. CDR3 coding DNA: TGCGCCAGCAGTGCCATCCAGGGCTACGAGCAGTACTTC.

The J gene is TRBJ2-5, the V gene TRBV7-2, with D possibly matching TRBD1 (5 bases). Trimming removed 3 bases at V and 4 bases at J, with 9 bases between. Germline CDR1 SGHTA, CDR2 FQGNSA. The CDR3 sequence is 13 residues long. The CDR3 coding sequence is TGTGCCAGCAGCTTCCGTAGGGGAGAGACCCAGTACTTC. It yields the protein CASSFRRGETQYF.

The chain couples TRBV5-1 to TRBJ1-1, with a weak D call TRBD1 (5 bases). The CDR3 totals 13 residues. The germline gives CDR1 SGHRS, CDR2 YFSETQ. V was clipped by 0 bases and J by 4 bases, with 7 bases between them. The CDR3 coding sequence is TGCGCCAGCAGCTTGGGACAGACCACTGAAGCTTTCTTT. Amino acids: CASSLGQTTEAFF.

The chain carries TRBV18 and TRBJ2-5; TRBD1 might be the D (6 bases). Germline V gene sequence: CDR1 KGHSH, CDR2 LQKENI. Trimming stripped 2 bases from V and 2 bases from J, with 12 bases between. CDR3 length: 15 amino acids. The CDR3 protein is CASSPSRTVQETQYF. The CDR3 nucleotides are TGTGCCAGCTCACCATCGAGGACAGTACAAGAGACCCAGTACTTC.

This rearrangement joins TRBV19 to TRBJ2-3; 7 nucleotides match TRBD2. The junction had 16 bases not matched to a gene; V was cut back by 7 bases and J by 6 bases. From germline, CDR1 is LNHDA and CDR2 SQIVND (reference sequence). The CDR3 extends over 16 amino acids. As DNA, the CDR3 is TGTGCCAGTATCCCGAGGGGTGGGGGGGAGTTGGATACGCAGTATTTT. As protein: CASIPRGGGELDTQYF.

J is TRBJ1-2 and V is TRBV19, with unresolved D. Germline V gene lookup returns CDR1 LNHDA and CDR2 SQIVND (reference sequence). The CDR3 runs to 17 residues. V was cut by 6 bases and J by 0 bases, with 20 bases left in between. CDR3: CASSKWVALTSNYGYTF. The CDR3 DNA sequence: TGTGCCAGTAGCAAATGGGTTGCACTAACTTCTAACTATGGCTACACCTTC.

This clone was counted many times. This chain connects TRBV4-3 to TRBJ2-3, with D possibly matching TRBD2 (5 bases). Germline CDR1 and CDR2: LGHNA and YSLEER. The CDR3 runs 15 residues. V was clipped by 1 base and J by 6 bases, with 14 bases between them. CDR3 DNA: TGCGCCAGCAGCCAAGCCCAACCGGGGATGGATACGCAGTATTTT. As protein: CASSQAQPGMDTQYF.

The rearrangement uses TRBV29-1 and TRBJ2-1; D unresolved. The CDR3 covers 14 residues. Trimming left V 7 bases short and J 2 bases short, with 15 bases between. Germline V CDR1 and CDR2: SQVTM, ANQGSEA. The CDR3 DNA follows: TGCAGCGGCCTAGGCCATACTACCTACAATGAGCAGTTCTTC. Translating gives CSGLGHTTYNEQFF.

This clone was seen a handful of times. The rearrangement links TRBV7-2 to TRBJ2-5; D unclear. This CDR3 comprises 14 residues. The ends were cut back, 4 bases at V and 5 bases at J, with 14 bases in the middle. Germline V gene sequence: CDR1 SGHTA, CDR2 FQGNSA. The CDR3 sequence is CASSSNSGRETQYF. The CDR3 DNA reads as TGTGCCAGCAGCTCAAACAGTGGTCGGGAGACCCAGTACTTC.

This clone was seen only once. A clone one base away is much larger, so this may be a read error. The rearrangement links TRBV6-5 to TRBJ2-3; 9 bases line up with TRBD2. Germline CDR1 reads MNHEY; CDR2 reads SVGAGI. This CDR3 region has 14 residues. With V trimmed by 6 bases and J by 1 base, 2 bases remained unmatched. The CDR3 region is CASSWTSGTDTQYF. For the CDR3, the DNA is TGTGCCAGCAGCTGGACTAGCGGCACAGATACGCAGTATTTT.

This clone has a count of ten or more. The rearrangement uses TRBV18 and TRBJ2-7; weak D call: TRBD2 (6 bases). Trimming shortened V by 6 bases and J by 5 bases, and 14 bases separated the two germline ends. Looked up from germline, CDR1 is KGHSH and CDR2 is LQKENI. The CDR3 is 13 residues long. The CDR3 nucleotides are TGTGCCAGCTCCCGGGACTTCAGAGACGAGCAGTACTTC. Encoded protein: CASSRDFRDEQYF. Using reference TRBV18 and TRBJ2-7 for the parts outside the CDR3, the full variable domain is NAGVMQNPRHLVRRRGQEARLRCSPMKGHSHVYWYRQLPEEGLKFMVYLQKENIIDESGMPKERFSAEFPKEGPSILRIQQVVRGDSAAYFCASSRDFRDEQYFGPGTRLTVT.

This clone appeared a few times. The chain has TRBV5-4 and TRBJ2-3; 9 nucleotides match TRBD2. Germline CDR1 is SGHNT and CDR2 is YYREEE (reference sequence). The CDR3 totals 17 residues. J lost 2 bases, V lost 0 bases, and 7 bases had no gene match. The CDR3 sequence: CASSLGVAGESTDTQYF. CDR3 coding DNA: TGTGCCAGCAGCTTGGGGGTAGCGGGGGAATCCACAGATACGCAGTATTTT. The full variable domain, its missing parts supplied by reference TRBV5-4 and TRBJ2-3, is ETGVTQSPTHLIKTRGQQVTLRCSSQSGHNTVSWYQQALGQGPQFIFQYYREEENGRGNFPPRFSGLQFPNYSSELNVNALELDDSALYLCASSLGVAGESTDTQYFGPGTRLTVL.

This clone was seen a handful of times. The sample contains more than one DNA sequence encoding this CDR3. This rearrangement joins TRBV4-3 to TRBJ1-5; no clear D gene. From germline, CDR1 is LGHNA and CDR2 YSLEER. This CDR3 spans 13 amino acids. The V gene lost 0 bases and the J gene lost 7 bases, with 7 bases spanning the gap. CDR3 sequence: CASSQDLLQPQHF. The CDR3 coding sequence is TGCGCCAGCAGCCAAGATCTTTTGCAGCCCCAGCATTTT.

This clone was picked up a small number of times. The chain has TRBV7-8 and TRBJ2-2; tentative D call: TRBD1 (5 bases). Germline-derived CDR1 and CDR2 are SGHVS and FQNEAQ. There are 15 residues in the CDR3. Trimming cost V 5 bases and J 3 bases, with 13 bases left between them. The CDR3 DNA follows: TGTGCCAGCAGCAGGGGATGGGGTGACACCGGGGAGCTGTTTTTT. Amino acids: CASSRGWGDTGELFF.

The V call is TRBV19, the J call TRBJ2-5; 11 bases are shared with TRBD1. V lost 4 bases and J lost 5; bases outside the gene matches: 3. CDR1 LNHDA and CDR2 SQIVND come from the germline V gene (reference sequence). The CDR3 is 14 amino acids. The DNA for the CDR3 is TGTGCCAGTAGTACCCGGACAGGGGGCGAGACCCAGTACTTC. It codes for CASSTRTGGETQYF.

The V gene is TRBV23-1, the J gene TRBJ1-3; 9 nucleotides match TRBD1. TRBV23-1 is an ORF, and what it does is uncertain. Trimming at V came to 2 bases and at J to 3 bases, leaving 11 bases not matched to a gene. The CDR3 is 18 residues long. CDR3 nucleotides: TGCGCCAGCAGTCAACAATTACCGGGACAGGGAGGTGGAAACACCATATATTTT. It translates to CASSQQLPGQGGGNTIYF.

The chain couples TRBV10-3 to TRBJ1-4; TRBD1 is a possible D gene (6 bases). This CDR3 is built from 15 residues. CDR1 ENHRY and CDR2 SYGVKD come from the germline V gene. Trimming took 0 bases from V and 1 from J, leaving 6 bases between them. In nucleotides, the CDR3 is TGTGCCATCAGTGAGTCCAGGGGAACTAATGAAAAACTGTTTTTT. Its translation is CAISESRGTNEKLFF.

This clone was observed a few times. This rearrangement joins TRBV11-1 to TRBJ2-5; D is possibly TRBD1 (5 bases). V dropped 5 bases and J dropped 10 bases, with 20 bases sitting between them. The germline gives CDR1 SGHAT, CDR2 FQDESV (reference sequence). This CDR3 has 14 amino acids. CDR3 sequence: CASSLDTGVGDQYF. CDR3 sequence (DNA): TGTGCCAGCAGCCTTGACACCGGTGTAGGGGACCAGTACTTC.

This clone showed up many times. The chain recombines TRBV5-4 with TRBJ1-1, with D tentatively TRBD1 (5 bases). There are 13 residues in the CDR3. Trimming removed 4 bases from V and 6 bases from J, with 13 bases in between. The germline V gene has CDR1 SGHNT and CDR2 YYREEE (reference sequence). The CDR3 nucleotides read TGTGCCAGCAGCGCCTCACAGGTATCTGAAGCTTTCTTT. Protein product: CASSASQVSEAFF.

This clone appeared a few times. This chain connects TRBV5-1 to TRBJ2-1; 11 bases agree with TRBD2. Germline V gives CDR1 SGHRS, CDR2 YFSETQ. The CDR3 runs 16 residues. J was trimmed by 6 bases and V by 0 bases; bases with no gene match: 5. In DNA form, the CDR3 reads TGCGCCAGCAGCTTGGTCATAGCGGGGGGGCTCAATGAGCAGTTCTTC. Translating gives CASSLVIAGGLNEQFF.